This T cell receptor beta chain stems from a study of blood T cells in healthy people across ages (dated by TCRdb to between 2015 and 2016). In the study overall: Template switching captured roughly one uniquely barcoded TCR beta cDNA molecule per two T cells in model experiments. Two additional independent replicas of 1 million unique cDNA reads from the same blood draw were analyzed for two donors (one aged 18 to 29 and one aged 80 or older). The donors were divided into four age groups: young (average approximately 17 years), middle-aged (approximately 41), aged (about 60) and long-lived (about 79). To avoid experimental bias, donors of different ages were randomly spread across the sequencing lanes. To track age-related changes in TCR beta repertoire diversity, the study relied on deep sequencing normalized with unique cDNA molecular identifiers.

Trimming removed 0 bases from V and 3 bases from J; the gene matches leave 5 bases unexplained. Sequences LNHDA (CDR1) and SQIVND (CDR2) are obtained from the germline V gene (reference sequence). Counted from cysteine to phenylalanine, this CDR3 has 18 amino acids. CDR3 DNA only is kept here, 54 bases in frame from base 1. Preparation of the library involved 5' RACE. This sample was sequenced with an Illumina HiSeq 2500. A second PCR of about 6 to 12 cycles was performed with a sample-barcoded 5' primer and a J-beta primer mix. A template-switch 5' adaptor carrying 12 random nucleotides introduced a unique molecular identifier onto each TCR beta cDNA molecule. Each sample yielded at least 2.5 million CDR3-containing paired-end reads. First-strand cDNA synthesis was performed from all RNA using the Mint cDNA synthesis kit, with priming by a TRBC-specific oligonucleotide. Following uracil-DNA glycosylase treatment, all cDNA underwent a first 18-cycle PCR with the universal primers M1SS and BC2_uni_R. The authors' pipeline ran thus. For normalization, 1 million high-quality reads, each with a distinct molecular identifier, were randomly selected from each sample. Reads sharing molecular identifiers were discarded rather than binned into consensus sequences. CDR3 identification, clonotype clustering and error correction used MiTCR with a Q25 quality threshold and the strictest error-elimination algorithm. A nonparametric unseen species model with Euler transformation was used to estimate a lower bound on total TCR beta diversity. TCRdb's own reprocessing of the public reads used fastp at Q25 and MiXCR and kept productive beta chains. Every distinct CDR3 protein forms one entry, paired with its most common genes and DNA. The V and J calls shown here were made by TCRdb, not taken from the authors' results. Recorded for this sample are around 1.5 million distinct CDR3 sequences; roughly 64% of them occurred a single time. The top ten clones comprise about 6.3% of the sample.

Results and caveats for the whole study, not just this receptor: The CMV infection status of donors was not known, potentially confounding age-related changes in expanded clonotypes. Total diversity estimates from one million sequenced T cells were considered lower bounds and underestimates. Observed TCR beta diversity per million T cells fell roughly linearly with age, and a significant reduction was already apparent by age around 39. There was a strong correlation between observed TCR beta diversity and the percentage of naive T cells measured by flow cytometry. Compared with the aged group, more naive CD4+ T cells, fewer expanded clones and increased TCR diversity were shown by the long-lived group, suggesting age selection. Since profiling was done on bulk unsorted PBMCs, naive and antigen-experienced compartments could not be conclusively compared.

In regard to this clonotype: Its antigen is not yet known. Base qualities are not provided; no much larger clone lies one nucleotide away.

Donors were under 40 systemically healthy Caucasian individuals from Russia aged roughly 6 to 90 years. Each donor gave approximately 9.4 milliliters of peripheral blood, drawn into EDTA-treated Vacutainer tubes. Ficoll-Paque density-gradient centrifugation was used to isolate PBMCs, with at least 7 million per sample. Trizol reagent was used to extract total RNA from PBMCs, with at least 5 micrograms per sample. For every donor, an aliquot of PBMCs went through flow cytometry to measure the percentages of naive CD45RAhigh/CD27high T cells. This TCR was sampled from a young man in good health. The chain employs TRBV19 and TRBJ2-4; 13 junctional bases match TRBD2. The specimen was blood. CDR3 region: CASSIDGLAGDYKNIQYF. The DNA reads TGTGCCAGTAGTATAGATGGACTAGCGGGAGACTACAAAAACATTCAGTACTTC.